A single sample is the source of the 2 T cell receptor beta chains below, sequenced in a study of cytomegalovirus exposure and HLA in healthy donors. 13 Jbeta primers and 60 Vbeta primers were used for the PCR. Using immunoSEQ multiplex PCR, the repertoire was profiled, and TCRdb retains in-frame clones only, with some absent. The sample contains under 200,000 clones, roughly 80% of which appear only once. The specimen sequenced was PBMCs. The receptor set was obtained from a woman in her thirties in good health and CMV-seronegative.

This chain connects TRBV5-1 to TRBJ1-1; perhaps TRBD1 as D (5 bases). V shed 1 base and J shed 4 bases, with 11 bases lying between them. CDR1 is SGHRS and CDR2 is YFSETQ in the germline V gene. The CDR3 contains 14 residues. The CDR3 region is CASSLSGLSTEAFF. The CDR3 nucleotides are TGCGCCAGCAGCTTGTCAGGGTTGAGCACTGAAGCTTTCTTT.

The rearrangement links TRBV2 to TRBJ1-5; 7 bases match TRBD1. In germline, CDR1 is SNHLY, CDR2 FYNNEI. The CDR3 loop spans 15 amino acids. V was clipped by 6 bases and J by 7 bases; unmatched bases: 12. The CDR3 protein is CASRPGRQGDQPQHF. The CDR3 coding sequence is TGTGCCAGCAGGCCGGGGAGGCAGGGGGACCAGCCCCAGCATTTT.